The clone carrying this T cell receptor (beta chain) has a handful of counts. Its target is unknown. These data are taken from a study of T cell repertoires in cytomegalovirus infection. About the research overall: Indicated by public TCR beta signatures were CMV infection and matching HLA type. Findings and caveats of the study: HLA-C-restricted TCR beta clonotypes specific for CMV led the ex vivo response. CMV carriers having the relevant HLA were flagged by cumulative public TCR beta family frequency.

One entry per CDR3 protein, called by TCRdb with MiXCR from the reads. The data hold about 230,000 distinct CDR3 sequences, with 22% observed a single time. The junction had 8 bases not matched to a gene; V was cut back by 4 bases and J by 3 bases. CDR1 MDHEN and CDR2 SYDVKM come from the germline V gene. This CDR3 region has 15 residues. The chain has TRBV28 and TRBJ1-1, with 7 nucleotides matching TRBD1. This TCR was sampled from a human donor in good health (CMV status not recorded). Some clones in this sample may be carry-over from other donors' samples. Sequenced input: CD8+ T cells from PBMCs. The CDR3 nucleotides are TGTGCCAGCAGTTCACCCTTAACAGGGGACACTGAAGCTTTCTTT. It specifies CASSSPLTGDTEAFF.